The clone carrying this T cell receptor (beta chain) showed up just a few times. Its antigen is unidentified. Through Arm-PCR of CDR3 regions and iRepertoire HTBI primers, TCR beta libraries were built. TCRdb used MiXCR to reprocess the multiplex PCR reads, holding one entry per CDR3 protein. The sample contains 600,000 to 850,000 distinct CDR3 sequences, roughly 30% of which appear only once. Documented time point: persistent/refractory GD, antithyroid drugs over 5 years with positive TRAb. PBMCs provided the RNA from which the TCR library was made. The diagnosis of Graves' disease used American Thyroid Association guidelines. This entry comes from a study of regulatory T cells in long-lasting Graves disease. Trimming took 0 bases from V and 8 from J, leaving 17 bases between them. CDR3 length: 15 residues. Germline lookup yields CDR1 PRHDT and CDR2 FYEKMQ (reference sequence). Study observations and caveats: More public clonotypes were shared by persistent patients (around 3,000) than by new patients (roughly 1,000). When disease was persistent, TRBV28, TRBJ1-2 and TRBJ2-5 were the favored segments.

Sequencing was performed on peripheral blood mononuclear cells (PBMCs), taken when the disease was refractory, from a patient treated with antithyroid drugs. The TCR originated in a female donor with Graves disease. The gene calls are TRBV13 and TRBJ2-7; D is undetermined. The CDR3 sequence is CASSLGLGQTYQQYF. The CDR3, as DNA: TGTGCCAGCAGCTTAGGCCTTGGGCAGACGTACCAGCAGTACTTC. The variable domain in full, with the rest retrieved from reference TRBV13 and TRBJ2-7, is AAGVIQSPRHLIKEKRETATLKCYPIPRHDTVYWYQQGPGQDPQFLISFYEKMQSDKGSIPDRFSAQQFSDYHSELNMSSLELGDSALYFCASSLGLGQTYQQYFGPGTRLTVT.